This TCR beta chain was sequenced for a study of blood T cell repertoires in COVID-19. Per the authors' pipeline: Reference gene primer amplification gave nucleated cell count estimates. The protocol was immunoSEQ multiplex PCR, while the TCRdb copy is restricted to in-frame clones and leaves out a portion. For V, J and clone size, that table is used; D and trimming come from the DNA. The sample holds 45,000 to 50,000 clones, approximately 86% seen once. The germline V and J ends were trimmed by 1 base and 10 bases, with 14 bases remaining between them. Germline V gene data show CDR1 as MNHNS and CDR2 as SASEGT. The CDR3 is 15 residues long. This clone has a handful of counts.

The origin of this receptor is a man older than 75 in a cohort sampled during active COVID-19. The rearrangement joins TRBV6-1 to TRBJ1-6; possible D gene TRBD1, 6 bases. Specimen: peripheral blood. In nucleotides, the CDR3 is TGTGCCAGCAGTGAAGGGCAGGGGCGGCCCTCACCCCTCCACTTT. Translating gives CASSEGQGRPSPLHF.